This paragraph covers one TCR beta chain sequence. Its target is unknown. Sorted T cells were CFSE-labeled and cultured 5 days with allogeneic regulatory or mature dendritic cells at 1:10. Germline V lookup: CDR1 SGHDT, CDR2 YYEEEE. Unmatched junction bases numbered 5, after V lost 2 bases and J lost 6 bases. CDR3 size: 15 residues. This sample was included in a study of regulatory dendritic cells for organ transplantation. Using immunoSEQ multiplex PCR, the repertoire was profiled, and TCRdb retains in-frame clones only, with some absent. The table records thousands of clones, 45% to 75% of them present only once.

The chain combines TRBV5-6 with TRBJ1-1; 12 bases line up with TRBD1. What was sequenced was memory CD8+ T cells from blood cultured with dendritic cells. As to subset: CD45RO+ memory T cells. This sequence originates from a human donor in good health. The CDR3 nucleotides are TGTGCCAGCAGCTTCCCGGGACAGGGGGCCGCTGAAGCTTTCTTT. Residues: CASSFPGQGAAEAFF. The variable domain in full, completed from reference TRBV5-6 and TRBJ1-1, reads DAGVTQSPTHLIKTRGQQVTLRCSPKSGHDTVSWYQQALGQGPQFIFQYYEEEERQRGNFPDRFSGHQFPNYSSELNVNALLLGDSALYLCASSFPGQGAAEAFFGQGTRLTVV.